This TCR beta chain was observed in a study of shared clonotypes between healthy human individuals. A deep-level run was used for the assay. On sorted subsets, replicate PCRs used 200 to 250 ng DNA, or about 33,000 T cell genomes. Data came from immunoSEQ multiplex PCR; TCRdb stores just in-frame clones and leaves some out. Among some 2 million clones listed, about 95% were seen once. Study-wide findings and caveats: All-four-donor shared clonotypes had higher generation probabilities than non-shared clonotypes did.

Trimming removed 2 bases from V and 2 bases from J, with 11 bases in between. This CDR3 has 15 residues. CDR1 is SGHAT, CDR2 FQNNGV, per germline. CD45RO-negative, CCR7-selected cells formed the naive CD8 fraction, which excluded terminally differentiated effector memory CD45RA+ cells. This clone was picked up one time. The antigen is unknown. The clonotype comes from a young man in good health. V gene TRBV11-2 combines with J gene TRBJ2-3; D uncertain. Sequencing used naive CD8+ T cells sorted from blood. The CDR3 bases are TGTGCCAGCAGCTTATTGGCCAGAAACACAGATACGCAGTATTTT. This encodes CASSLLARNTDTQYF.